This TCR beta chain was profiled in a study of T cell repertoires in cytomegalovirus infection. The overall study: Indications of both CMV infection and matching HLA type were provided by public TCR beta signatures. Study results and limitations: Dominating the ex vivo response were HLA-C-restricted CMV-specific TCR beta clonotypes. Carriers of CMV plus the relevant HLA were identified by cumulative public TCR beta family frequency.

TCRdb re-called the reads through MiXCR, storing one row per CDR3 protein. This sample has about 740,000 distinct CDR3 sequences, with 35% to 45% found just once. The ends were cut back, 5 bases at V and 5 bases at J, with 12 bases in the middle. The CDR3 extends over 13 amino acids. Germline V gene lookup returns CDR1 MDHEN and CDR2 SYDVKM. As to this clonotype: What it recognizes is unknown.

The V and J genes are TRBV28 and TRBJ1-1; D is uncertain. The sample was PBMCs. This sequence was found in a human donor in good health (CMV status not recorded). Some clones in this sample may be carry-over from other donors' samples. The CDR3 sequence is CASSIIARTEAFF. CDR3 sequence (DNA): TGTGCCAGCAGTATTATTGCGAGGACTGAAGCTTTCTTT.